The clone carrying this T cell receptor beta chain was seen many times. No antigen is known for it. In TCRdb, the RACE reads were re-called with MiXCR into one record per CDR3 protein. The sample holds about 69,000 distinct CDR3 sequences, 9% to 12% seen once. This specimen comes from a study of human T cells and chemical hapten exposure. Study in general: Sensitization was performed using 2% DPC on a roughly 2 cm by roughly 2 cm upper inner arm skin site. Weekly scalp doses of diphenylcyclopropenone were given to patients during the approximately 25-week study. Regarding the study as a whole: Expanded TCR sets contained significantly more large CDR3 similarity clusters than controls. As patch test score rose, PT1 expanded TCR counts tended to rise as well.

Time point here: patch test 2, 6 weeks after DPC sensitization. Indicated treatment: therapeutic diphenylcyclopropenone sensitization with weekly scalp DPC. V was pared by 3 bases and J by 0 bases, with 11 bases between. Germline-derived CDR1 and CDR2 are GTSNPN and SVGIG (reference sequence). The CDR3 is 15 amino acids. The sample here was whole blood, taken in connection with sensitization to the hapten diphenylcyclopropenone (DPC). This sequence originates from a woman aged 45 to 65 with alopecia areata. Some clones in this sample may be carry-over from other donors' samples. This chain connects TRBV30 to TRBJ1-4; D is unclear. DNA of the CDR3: TGTGCCTGGAGCCTCAAAGGAGCAACTAATGAAAAACTGTTTTTT. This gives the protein CAWSLKGATNEKLFF.